This entry features one T cell receptor (beta chain) sequence. Antigen unknown. TCRdb's table, derived via immunoSEQ multiplex PCR, lists solely in-frame clones and lacks some. The table records about 78,000 clones, 80% to 85% of them present only once. The sample originates from a study of T cell responses to AZD1222 COVID-19 vaccine. Study-wide context: Second doses that came at about 4 or about 12 weeks were put together. Regarding the study as a whole: The study found vaccine-associated CD4 TCRs spanning spike, dominant at 160-218 and 743-854. Reportedly, nearly half of unique spike TCRs recognized epitopes outside B.1.351/B.1.1.7 mutations.

There are 18 residues in the CDR3. Per germline, CDR1 MGHRA and CDR2 YSYEKL. After removal of 1 base from V and 8 bases from J, the junction contained 17 bases not matched to a gene. The sequences come from peripheral blood, collected on day 0 of AZD1222 vaccination. The receptor was derived from an adult in good health. The rearrangement joins TRBV4-1 to TRBJ2-1; TRBD2 agrees at 7 bases. The CDR3 DNA is TGCGCCAGCAGCCAAGGAATGAGCGGGGTTAAAAATTTCCATGAGCAGTTCTTC. Residues: CASSQGMSGVKNFHEQFF.